The 19 T cell receptor beta chains in this list originate from one sample, sequenced in a study of T cell repertoires in cytomegalovirus infection. What these receptors recognize is not known. Via MiXCR, TCRdb re-called the reads, giving one row per CDR3 protein. This sample has 450,000 to 650,000 distinct CDR3 sequences; around two fifths occur once, and the top ten carry 48%. The starting material was cultured PBMCs, obtained from culture after CMV antigen stimulation. Receptors originate from a human donor in good health (CMV status not recorded). Some clones in this sample may be carry-over from other donors' samples.

The rearrangement uses TRBV2 and TRBJ2-4; tentative D call: TRBD2 (6 bases). V was cut by 5 bases and J by 11 bases, with 13 bases left in between. CDR1 and CDR2 from the germline V gene are SNHLY and FYNNEI. CDR3 length equals 12 residues. CDR3 DNA sequence: TGTGCCAGCAGTTCCTGGGGGGAGGTTCAGTACTTC. Translating gives CASSSWGEVQYF.

This clonotype was counted a few times. The CDR3 region has the DNA TGCGCCAGCAGCCAAGTGGGGCAACGCGACACTGAAGCTTTCTTT. It encodes CASSQVGQRDTEAFF. The chain combines TRBV4-1 with TRBJ1-1, with TRBD1 as a possible D gene (5 bases). Deletions cut 1 base from V and 3 bases from J, with 12 bases between. The CDR3 sequence is 15 residues long. Germline values: CDR1 MGHRA, CDR2 YSYEKL.

V and J are TRBV19 and TRBJ1-5; 8 bases line up with TRBD1. CDR3 length: 16 amino acids. CDR1 LNHDA and CDR2 SQIVND come from the germline V gene (reference sequence). Germline trimming cut 8 bases from V and 1 base from J; bases unmatched to any gene: 10. The CDR3 DNA reads TGTGCCAGTCGGGACAGGCCGTTTGTGAGCAATCAGCCCCAGCATTTT. This encodes CASRDRPFVSNQPQHF.

The rearrangement links TRBV27 to TRBJ2-3, with D tentatively TRBD1 or TRBD2 (6 bases each). This CDR3 has 16 amino acids. The germline V gene encodes CDR1 MNHEY and CDR2 SMNVEV (reference sequence). V was pared by 0 bases and J by 4 bases, with 14 bases between. The CDR3 is CASSLSTGGGPDTQYF. DNA for the CDR3: TGTGCCAGCAGTTTATCGACAGGAGGGGGACCAGATACGCAGTATTTT.

The chain couples TRBV7-2 to TRBJ1-5; 8 positions agree with TRBD1. Germline V CDR1 and CDR2: SGHTA, FQGNSA. Trimming removed 2 bases from V and 6 bases from J; junction bases left unmatched: 3. This CDR3 has 14 residues. This chain's CDR3 is CASSLKDRVQPQHF. DNA of the CDR3: TGTGCCAGCAGCTTAAAGGACAGGGTTCAGCCCCAGCATTTT.

Notes on this clonotype: A read error may account for a junction end that differs from germline. V usage is TRBV19 and J usage is TRBJ1-5, with TRBD1 as a possible D gene (6 bases). The CDR3 totals 15 residues. Germline V gene data show CDR1 as LNHDA and CDR2 as SQIVND (reference sequence). CDR3 sequence reads: CASRIDEGENQPQHF. The CDR3 DNA is TGTGCCAGTCGTATAGACGAGGGGGAGAATCAGCCCCAGCATTTT.

This chain connects TRBV6-8 to TRBJ2-3; no reliable D call. CDR1 and CDR2 from the germline V gene are MNHGY and SAAAGT. This CDR3 region has 17 residues. Deletions cut 2 bases from V and 4 bases from J, with 19 bases between. The CDR3 nucleotides read TGTGCCAGCAGTTACCTAACCTCGACGGAGTTCGCAGATACGCAGTATTTT. The encoded protein is CASSYLTSTEFADTQYF.

This clonotype occurred many times. The V call is TRBV7-2, the J call TRBJ1-4; D gene unclear. The V end was cut by 1 base, the J end by 6 bases, with 6 bases between. The germline V gene encodes CDR1 SGHTA and CDR2 FQGNSA. This CDR3 is built from 13 residues. CDR3 nucleotide sequence: TGTGCCAGCAGCTTAGAGGGCCATGAAAAACTGTTTTTT. Translating it yields CASSLEGHEKLFF.

Only a few counts were recorded for this clonotype. This rearrangement joins TRBV6-5 to TRBJ1-2; 8 bases are shared with TRBD1. The V gene end was trimmed by 2 bases and the J gene end by 4 bases; junction bases not matched to a gene: 6. Germline V gene sequence: CDR1 MNHEY, CDR2 SVGAGI. The CDR3 extends over 15 amino acids. CDR3 amino acids: CASSYTTGASYGYTF. The CDR3 DNA reads as TGTGCCAGCAGTTACACGACAGGGGCTTCCTATGGCTACACCTTC.

A few counts support this clonotype. The J gene is TRBJ2-3, the V gene TRBV27; 9 nucleotides match TRBD2. Germline-derived CDR1 and CDR2 are MNHEY and SMNVEV (reference sequence). The CDR3 runs 17 residues. Trimming removed 5 bases from V and 6 bases from J; junction bases left unmatched: 15. This CDR3 reads CASSRIGLAGSEDTQYF. CDR3 bases: TGTGCCAGCAGTCGCATCGGGCTAGCGGGAAGCGAGGATACGCAGTATTTT.

This clonotype showed up just a few times. V is TRBV7-9 and J is TRBJ1-4; maybe TRBD1 (5 bases). This CDR3 contains 21 residues. The V gene lost 6 bases and the J gene lost 7 bases, with 36 bases spanning the gap. Germline V gene sequence: CDR1 SEHNR, CDR2 FQNEAQ (reference sequence). The CDR3 DNA reads as TGTGCCAGCAGTTATTCTCCCCTGTGGGACCCCAGGGATCTAGCGAGTGAAAAACTGTTTTTT. It encodes CASSYSPLWDPRDLASEKLFF.

This clonotype was seen repeatedly, ten times or more. The rearrangement links TRBV7-2 to TRBJ1-2; TRBD1 matches at 9 bases. This CDR3 region has 15 residues. The ends lost 1 base at V and 5 bases at J; junction bases unmatched: 5. Germline V lookup: CDR1 SGHTA, CDR2 FQGNSA. CDR3 residues: CASSLDRGPVYGYTF. The CDR3 bases are TGTGCCAGCAGCTTAGACAGGGGGCCTGTGTATGGCTACACCTTC.

This clonotype came up a few times. The rearrangement links TRBV4-1 to TRBJ2-5; D uncertain. Per germline, CDR1 MGHRA and CDR2 YSYEKL. CDR3 length: 16 amino acids. V dropped 4 bases and J dropped 4 bases, with 19 bases sitting between them. CDR3 in amino acids: CASSPTPDTPIETQYF. In nucleotides, the CDR3 is TGCGCCAGCAGCCCCACCCCGGATACTCCGATAGAGACCCAGTACTTC.

This clonotype was counted only a few times. The chain recombines TRBV11-2 with TRBJ2-7, with TRBD1 matching over 8 bases. J was trimmed by 3 bases and V by 1 base; bases with no gene match: 11. Germline CDR1 and CDR2: SGHAT and FQNNGV. The CDR3 contains 17 residues. The CDR3 DNA reads TGTGCCAGCAGCTTAGTAGTGTCCTGGGACAGGAGCTACGAGCAGTACTTC. Its protein is CASSLVVSWDRSYEQYF.

This clonotype was found a few times. The V and J genes are TRBV7-2 and TRBJ2-7, with no clear D. V gave up 2 bases and J gave up 2 bases, with 7 bases separating them. In germline, CDR1 is SGHTA, CDR2 FQGNSA. CDR3 length: 13 amino acids. CDR3 loop: CASSLSTPYEQYF. CDR3 DNA: TGTGCCAGCAGCTTATCCACCCCCTACGAGCAGTACTTC. Supplemented by reference TRBV7-2 and TRBJ2-7, the full variable domain reads GAGVSQSPSNKVTEKGKDVELRCDPISGHTALYWYRQSLGQGLEFLIYFQGNSAPDKSGLPSDRFSAERTGGSVSTLTIQRTQQEDSAVYLCASSLSTPYEQYFGPGTRLTVT.

This clonotype has more than one count but fewer than ten. V gene TRBV7-8 combines with J gene TRBJ2-6; 10 bases match TRBD1. CDR1 SGHVS and CDR2 FQNEAQ come from the germline V gene. The CDR3 is 17 amino acids. J gave up 0 bases and V 5 bases, and 4 bases lay outside the gene matches. The CDR3 loop is CASSTGTGASGANVLTF. The CDR3 DNA follows: TGTGCCAGCAGCACCGGGACAGGGGCCTCTGGGGCCAACGTCCTGACTTTC.

This clonotype was found a few times. The gene calls are TRBV20-1 and TRBJ2-5, with unresolved D. This CDR3 is built from 15 residues. The V gene's germline CDR1 is DFQATT and CDR2 SNEGSKA (reference sequence). Trimming shortened V by 5 bases and J by 5 bases, and 21 bases separated the two germline ends. The CDR3: CSAPEKLSGEETQYF. The CDR3, as DNA: TGCAGTGCTCCCGAAAAGTTGTCAGGCGAGGAGACCCAGTACTTC.

This clonotype was seen more than once but under ten times. This sequence joins TRBV7-6 and TRBJ1-1; D unresolved. V dropped 1 base and J dropped 6 bases, with 15 bases sitting between them. CDR3 size: 15 residues. CDR1 is SGHVS, CDR2 FNYEAQ, per germline. This chain's CDR3 is CASSLGPIGGPEAFF. CDR3 DNA sequence: TGTGCCAGCAGCTTAGGACCCATAGGAGGGCCTGAAGCTTTCTTT.

This chain links TRBV9 with TRBJ1-6; 7 bases align to TRBD1. Germline assignment: CDR1 SGDLS and CDR2 YYNGEE. Trimming at V came to 0 bases and at J to 9 bases, leaving 9 bases not matched to a gene. The CDR3 length is 16 residues. DNA for the CDR3: TGTGCCAGCAGCGTAGATGCTGGACAGGTCGGTTCACCCCTCCACTTT. Protein: CASSVDAGQVGSPLHF.